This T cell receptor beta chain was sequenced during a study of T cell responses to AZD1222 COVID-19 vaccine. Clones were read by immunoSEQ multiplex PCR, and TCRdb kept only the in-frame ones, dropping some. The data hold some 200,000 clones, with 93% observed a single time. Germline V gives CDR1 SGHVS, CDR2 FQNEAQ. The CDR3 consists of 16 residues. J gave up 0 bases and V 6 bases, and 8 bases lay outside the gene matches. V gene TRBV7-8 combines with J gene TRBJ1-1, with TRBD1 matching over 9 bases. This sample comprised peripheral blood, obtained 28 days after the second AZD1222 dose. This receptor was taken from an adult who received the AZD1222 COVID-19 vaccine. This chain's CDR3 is CASSHRGPKMNTEAFF. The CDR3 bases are TGTGCCAGCAGTCACAGGGGGCCGAAGATGAACACTGAAGCTTTCTTT.